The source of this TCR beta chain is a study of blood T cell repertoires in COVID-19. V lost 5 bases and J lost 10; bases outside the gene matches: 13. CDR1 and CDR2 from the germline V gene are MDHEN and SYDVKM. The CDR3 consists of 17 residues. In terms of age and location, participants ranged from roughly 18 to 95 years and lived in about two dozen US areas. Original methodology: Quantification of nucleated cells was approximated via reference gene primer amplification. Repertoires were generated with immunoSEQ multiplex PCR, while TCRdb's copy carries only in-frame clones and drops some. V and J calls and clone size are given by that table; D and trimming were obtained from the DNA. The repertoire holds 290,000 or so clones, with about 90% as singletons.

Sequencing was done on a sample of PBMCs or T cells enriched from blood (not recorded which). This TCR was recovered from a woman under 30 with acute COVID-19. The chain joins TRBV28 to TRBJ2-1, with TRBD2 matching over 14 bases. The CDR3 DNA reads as TGTGCCAGCAGTCTAACCCCCGGGACTAGCGGGAGTAGCGAGCAGTTCTTC. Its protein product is CASSLTPGTSGSSEQFF.